The 32 T cell receptor beta chains reported below all come from one sample, sequenced in a study of cytomegalovirus exposure and HLA in healthy donors. The primer mix had 60 Vbeta and 13 Jbeta primers. Here immunoSEQ multiplex PCR was the method, and the copy in TCRdb shows in-frame clones only, minus some. This table lists approximately 110,000 clones. The sequenced material came from PBMCs. These receptor sequences come from a man aged 18 to 30 in good health and CMV-seronegative.

V is TRBV25-1 and J is TRBJ1-2, with unresolved D. V lost 2 bases, J lost 7 bases, and 17 bases lay in between. Germline V gene lookup returns CDR1 MGHDK and CDR2 SYGVNS. This CDR3 is built from 15 residues. Here the CDR3 reads CASSEGRRAWGGYTF. The DNA for the CDR3 is TGTGCCAGCAGTGAAGGAAGGAGGGCTTGGGGTGGCTACACCTTC.

The chain has TRBV30 and TRBJ2-2, with 11 bases fitting TRBD1. Trimming removed 3 bases from V and 5 bases from J; junction bases left unmatched: 2. Germline values: CDR1 GTSNPN, CDR2 SVGIG (reference sequence). CDR3 size: 14 residues. In nucleotides, the CDR3 is TGTGCCTGGAGGGGGGACAGGGGGACCGGGGAGCTGTTTTTT. Its translation: CAWRGDRGTGELFF.

The chain recombines TRBV5-1 with TRBJ2-5; D is possibly TRBD1 (6 bases). The V end lost 5 bases, the J end lost 5 bases, and 16 bases lay between the germline ends. This CDR3 region has 14 residues. CDR1 and CDR2 from the germline V gene are SGHRS and YFSETQ. CDR3 DNA sequence: TGCGCCAGCAGATCGGACAGTGTTGCGGAGACCCAGTACTTC. It yields the protein CASRSDSVAETQYF.

This sequence joins TRBV14 and TRBJ2-7; D remains ambiguous. V was shortened by 0 bases and J by 2 bases, with 11 bases between the two germline ends. CDR1 and CDR2 from the germline V gene are SGHDN and FVKESK. The CDR3 is 15 amino acids. Here the CDR3 reads CASSQESGWAYEQYF. For the CDR3, the DNA is TGTGCCAGCAGCCAAGAGTCCGGGTGGGCCTACGAGCAGTACTTC.

The chain recombines TRBV19 with TRBJ1-1, with 11 bases fitting TRBD1. The CDR3 contains 13 residues. The trim removed 6 bases at V and 7 bases at J, leaving 4 bases unmatched. Germline CDR1 and CDR2: LNHDA and SQIVND (reference sequence). This CDR3 is CASRGQGVGEAFF. DNA of the CDR3: TGTGCCAGTAGGGGACAGGGGGTAGGTGAAGCTTTCTTT.

The chain couples TRBV10-1 to TRBJ2-1; D unclear. CDR1 and CDR2 from the germline V gene are WNHNN and SYGVQD (reference sequence). The CDR3 consists of 12 residues. V shed 3 bases and J shed 3 bases, with 3 bases lying between them. This CDR3 is CASSDLYNEQFF. CDR3 DNA sequence: TGCGCCAGCAGTGATCTCTACAATGAGCAGTTCTTC.

The chain is built from TRBV2 and TRBJ2-2, with 9 bases identical to TRBD2. The germline gives CDR1 SNHLY, CDR2 FYNNEI. The CDR3 is 17 amino acids. V dropped 0 bases and J dropped 5; count of bases not matched to a gene: 7. Here the CDR3 reads CASSEALSGRGTGELFF. Written as DNA, the CDR3 is TGTGCCAGCAGTGAAGCGCTTAGCGGGAGAGGAACCGGGGAGCTGTTTTTT.

The chain's CDR3 is CASSPISYEQYF. DNA of the CDR3: TGTGCCAGCTCACCAATATCCTACGAGCAGTACTTC. The rearrangement uses TRBV18 and TRBJ2-7, with D unclear. From germline, CDR1 is KGHSH and CDR2 LQKENI. CDR3 length: 12 amino acids. The V end was cut by 2 bases, the J end by 1 base, with 3 bases between.

CDR3 DNA sequence: TGTGCCAGCAGCTTAGGCGGGACTTTAAGCACAGATACGCAGTATTTT. Protein: CASSLGGTLSTDTQYF. The chain recombines TRBV7-2 with TRBJ2-3, with D tentatively TRBD2 (6 bases). This CDR3 comprises 16 residues. The V gene's germline CDR1 is SGHTA and CDR2 FQGNSA. Trimming took off 1 base at V and 0 bases at J, with 11 bases between the two ends.

V usage is TRBV30 and J usage is TRBJ2-7; 9 bases fit TRBD1. The V segment lost 8 bases and the J segment 1 base; nucleotides outside the gene matches: 9. The length of the CDR3 is 14 residues. From germline, CDR1 is GTSNPN and CDR2 SVGIG (reference sequence). The CDR3 bases are TGTGCCGCGGGGACAGGGACCCTTTCCTACGAGCAGTACTTC. Its translation: CAAGTGTLSYEQYF.

CDR3 region: CASKREAGGPNTGELFF. Written as DNA, the CDR3 is TGTGCCAGCAAAAGAGAAGCGGGAGGGCCGAACACCGGGGAGCTGTTTTTT. This chain connects TRBV28 to TRBJ2-2, with 10 bases identical to TRBD2. Germline V gives CDR1 MDHEN, CDR2 SYDVKM. The CDR3 is made up of 17 amino acids. The junction had 8 bases not matched to a gene; V was cut back by 7 bases and J by 0 bases.

The chain has TRBV9 and TRBJ1-6; TRBD1 aligns across 11 bases. CDR3 size: 15 residues. Germline trimming cut 3 bases from V and 7 bases from J; bases unmatched to any gene: 3. The germline gives CDR1 SGDLS, CDR2 YYNGEE. The CDR3 loop reads CASSGGTGGNSPLHF. The CDR3 region has the DNA TGTGCCAGCAGCGGAGGGACAGGGGGAAATTCACCCCTCCACTTT.

This chain links TRBV6-1 with TRBJ1-5; tentative D call: TRBD1 (6 bases). V shed 7 bases and J shed 6 bases, with 16 bases lying between them. Germline V gene sequence: CDR1 MNHNS, CDR2 SASEGT. The CDR3 has 14 amino acids. The CDR3: CASIWGQSRQPQHF. CDR3 bases: TGTGCCAGCATCTGGGGGCAGTCCCGTCAGCCCCAGCATTTT.

This chain links TRBV5-1 with TRBJ1-1, with a weak D call TRBD1 (5 bases). CDR1 and CDR2 from the germline V gene are SGHRS and YFSETQ. Trimming stripped 4 bases from V and 3 bases from J, with 19 bases between. The CDR3 is made up of 16 amino acids. Written as DNA, the CDR3 is TGCGCCAGCAGCCCCGGGGGGAGCGGTACTTACACTGAAGCTTTCTTT. Protein product: CASSPGGSGTYTEAFF.

The chain uses TRBV6-5 and TRBJ2-5; TRBD1 aligns across 9 bases. The CDR3 extends over 14 amino acids. CDR1 and CDR2 from the germline V gene are MNHEY and SVGAGI. V was pared by 4 bases and J by 5 bases, with 5 bases of the junction left unmatched. CDR3 in DNA: TGTGCCAGCAGTTCTGGGACAGGGCGGGAGACCCAGTACTTC. Translating it yields CASSSGTGRETQYF.

V is TRBV28 and J is TRBJ1-5; 7 bases agree with TRBD1. Germline CDR1 reads MDHEN; CDR2 reads SYDVKM. The junction had 13 bases not matched to a gene; V was cut back by 4 bases and J by 7 bases. The CDR3 has 16 amino acids. Here the CDR3 reads CASSSVRERTGQPQHF. CDR3 coding DNA: TGTGCCAGCAGTTCGGTTCGAGAACGGACAGGCCAGCCCCAGCATTTT.

V and J are TRBV28 and TRBJ2-1; 9 bases are shared with TRBD1. This CDR3 is built from 15 residues. Germline V gene lookup returns CDR1 MDHEN and CDR2 SYDVKM. Trimming removed 5 bases from V and 7 bases from J; junction bases left unmatched: 9. CDR3 amino acids: CASSTSGTGRNEQFF. The DNA of the CDR3 is TGTGCCAGCAGTACTTCCGGGACAGGGAGGAATGAGCAGTTCTTC.

This chain connects TRBV28 to TRBJ2-7; D ambiguous. V was shortened by 2 bases and J by 6 bases, with 11 bases between the two germline ends. The CDR3 spans 13 residues. Germline lookup yields CDR1 MDHEN and CDR2 SYDVKM. CDR3 in amino acids: CASSLRVPGEQYF. DNA for the CDR3: TGTGCCAGCAGTTTAAGAGTCCCGGGCGAGCAGTACTTC.

The gene calls are TRBV19 and TRBJ1-4, with D uncertain. Germline-derived CDR1 and CDR2 are LNHDA and SQIVND (reference sequence). This CDR3 spans 14 amino acids. Trimming pared 6 bases from V and 0 bases from J, leaving 8 bases between. CDR3 sequence reads: CASSHPATNEKLFF. CDR3 nucleotides: TGTGCCAGTAGCCACCCAGCAACTAATGAAAAACTGTTTTTT. Together with reference TRBV19 and TRBJ1-4, the CDR3 gives the full variable domain: DGGITQSPKYLFRKEGQNVTLSCEQNLNHDAMYWYRQDPGQGLRLIYYSQIVNDFQKGDIAEGYSVSREKKESFPLTVTSAQKNPTAFYLCASSHPATNEKLFFGSGTQLSVL.

The chain couples TRBV9 to TRBJ1-6; 8 nucleotides align to TRBD1. The CDR3 has 14 residues. V was pared by 3 bases and J by 7 bases, with 3 bases of the junction left unmatched. Germline V lookup: CDR1 SGDLS, CDR2 YYNGEE. The CDR3 DNA sequence: TGTGCCAGCAGCGACAGGGGGGGGAATTCACCCCTCCACTTT. Its protein is CASSDRGGNSPLHF.

The genes are TRBV6-1 and TRBJ1-1; 8 positions agree with TRBD1. This CDR3 spans 17 amino acids. J gave up 3 bases and V 1 base, and 10 bases lay outside the gene matches. Germline V lookup: CDR1 MNHNS, CDR2 SASEGT. The CDR3 nucleotides are TGTGCCAGCAGTGAAGGTCGGGACAGGTATAGTGACACTGAAGCTTTCTTT. Translated: CASSEGRDRYSDTEAFF.

This chain connects TRBV6-1 to TRBJ2-5; D is perhaps TRBD1 (6 bases). Germline V gene sequence: CDR1 MNHNS, CDR2 SASEGT. The CDR3 has 12 residues. V was shortened by 6 bases and J by 5 bases, with 10 bases between the two germline ends. The CDR3 coding sequence is TGTGCCAGCAGCCTTAGGGGGGAGACCCAGTACTTC. Residues: CASSLRGETQYF.

The J gene is TRBJ2-3, the V gene TRBV6-5, with 7 positions matching TRBD1. Germline V lookup: CDR1 MNHEY, CDR2 SVGAGI. There are 14 residues in the CDR3. The junction had 4 bases not matched to a gene; V was cut back by 5 bases and J by 2 bases. CDR3 region: CASSPGQITDTQYF. CDR3 in DNA: TGTGCCAGCAGTCCGGGACAGATCACAGATACGCAGTATTTT.

The chain carries TRBV4-1 and TRBJ2-4; 11 bases match TRBD2. Germline V gene sequence: CDR1 MGHRA, CDR2 YSYEKL. The J segment lost 5 bases and the V segment lost 4 bases, leaving 7 bases of the junction unmatched. The CDR3 has 16 residues. The CDR3 loop reads CASSRISGGEQNIQYF. The CDR3 DNA sequence: TGCGCCAGCAGCCGTATTAGCGGGGGGGAGCAAAACATTCAGTACTTC.

This sequence joins TRBV13 and TRBJ2-7, with D possibly matching TRBD1 (6 bases). CDR1 is PRHDT, CDR2 FYEKMQ, per germline (reference sequence). The V end lost 5 bases, the J end lost 4 bases, and 15 bases lay between the germline ends. The CDR3 runs 14 residues. The CDR3 sequence: CASSNGQGYYEQYF. The CDR3, as DNA: TGTGCCAGCAGCAATGGGCAGGGGTATTACGAGCAGTACTTC.

V gene TRBV15 combines with J gene TRBJ2-1; D ambiguous. V lost 3 bases to trimming and J lost 2 bases, with 8 bases between them. The CDR3 is 14 residues long. The germline CDR1 and CDR2 sequences are LNHNV and YYDKDF (reference sequence). CDR3 DNA: TGTGCCACCAGCAGTGACCGGGCCTACAATGAGCAGTTCTTC. Amino acids: CATSSDRAYNEQFF. Full variable domain (outside the CDR3, taken from reference TRBV15 and TRBJ2-1): DAMVIQNPRYQVTQFGKPVTLSCSQTLNHNVMYWYQQKSSQAPKLLFHYYDKDFNNEADTPDNFQSRRPNTSFCFLDIRSPGLGDTAMYLCATSSDRAYNEQFFGPGTRLTVL.

The rearrangement links TRBV2 to TRBJ2-4; perhaps TRBD2 as D (6 bases). The V end was cut by 6 bases, the J end by 0 bases, with 15 bases between. CDR3 length: 16 residues. CDR1 and CDR2 (germline): SNHLY, FYNNEI. This CDR3 is CASRGGEGLAKNIQYF. The CDR3 nucleotides read TGTGCCAGCAGGGGCGGTGAGGGACTAGCCAAAAACATTCAGTACTTC.

This chain links TRBV11-3 with TRBJ2-2; D possibly corresponds to TRBD1 (6 bases). V lost 5 bases to trimming and J lost 4 bases, with 14 bases between them. Germline assignment: CDR1 SGHNT and CDR2 YENEEA. This CDR3 is built from 15 residues. The CDR3 DNA sequence: TGTGCCAGCAGCCCCGGGACAACAACCACCGGGGAGCTGTTTTTT. Its protein product is CASSPGTTTTGELFF. Together with reference TRBV11-3 and TRBJ2-2, the CDR3 gives the full variable domain: EAGVVQSPRYKIIEKKQPVAFWCNPISGHNTLYWYLQNLGQGPELLIRYENEEAVDDSQLPKDRFSAERLKGVDSTLKIQPAELGDSAVYLCASSPGTTTTGELFFGEGSRLTVL.

The V and J genes are TRBV5-1 and TRBJ2-1; TRBD2 might be the D (5 bases). Trimming removed 2 bases from V and 8 bases from J, with 8 bases in between. The CDR3 length is 12 residues. Germline CDR1 is SGHRS and CDR2 is YFSETQ. The CDR3, as DNA: TGCGCCAGCAGCTTATACGGGGATGAGCAGTTCTTC. Protein product: CASSLYGDEQFF. Variable domain in full (rest from reference TRBV5-1 and TRBJ2-1): KAGVTQTPRYLIKTRGQQVTLSCSPISGHRSVSWYQQTPGQGLQFLFEYFSETQRNKGNFPGRFSGRQFSNSRSEMNVSTLELGDSALYLCASSLYGDEQFFGPGTRLTVL.

This chain joins TRBV4-2 and TRBJ2-1; 12 bases line up with TRBD2. Germline CDR1 and CDR2: LGHNA and YNFKEQ. The CDR3 is 15 residues long. V lost 1 base, J lost 5 bases, and 0 bases stayed unmatched. CDR3 DNA: TGTGCCAGCAGCCAAGGGACTAGCGGGGACAATGAGCAGTTCTTC. Translating gives CASSQGTSGDNEQFF.

DNA for the CDR3: TGTGCCAGCCACGCGGGAGAATTATACTTCTACAATGAGCAGTTCTTC. As protein: CASHAGELYFYNEQFF. This chain joins TRBV27 and TRBJ2-1, with 7 bases lining up with TRBD2. CDR1 is MNHEY and CDR2 is SMNVEV in the germline V gene (reference sequence). The ends lost 8 bases at V and 3 bases at J; junction bases unmatched: 13. This CDR3 spans 16 amino acids.

The rearrangement links TRBV7-2 to TRBJ1-2, with D uncertain. V was cut by 2 bases and J by 8 bases, with 9 bases left in between. CDR1 SGHTA and CDR2 FQGNSA come from the germline V gene. This CDR3 comprises 12 residues. CDR3: CASSLTGYGYTF. Written as DNA, the CDR3 is TGTGCCAGCAGCTTAACCGGGTACGGCTACACCTTC.